This T cell receptor (beta chain) is from a study of blood T cell repertoires in COVID-19 (dated by TCRdb to 2018 to 2021). For context, the study as a whole: Samples covering the acute and convalescent phases of COVID-19 were provided by collaborators in the United States, Italy and Spain. The material from the prospective study consisted of cDNA or gDNA derived from T cells, B-cell-depleted T cells, or PBMCs. Nearly every sample came with metadata listing a de-identified subject ID, COVID-19 status, age in years and sex. Subjects who had been exposed to COVID-19, were actively infected with it, or had recovered from it provided the deeply sampled blood TCRbeta repertoires that made up the dataset. Samples came from the ongoing ImmuneRACE study (first 160 participants) plus 1,254 subjects from 6 global collaborators. HLA class I and class II types, where available, came from metadata supplied by the sample provider rather than from assay-based typing. A freely available public database, intended as a resource for researchers studying the immune response to SARS-CoV-2, is where the repertoires were released. Results and caveats for the whole study, not just this receptor: The amount of clinical and demographic metadata varied by source and participant and was provided uncurated.

A second Seattle source provided samples from volunteer blood donors who had recovered from COVID-19. Whole blood was collected in K2EDTA tubes by collaborating institutions according to the institutions' own protocols. For TCRbeta analysis, collaborators shipped samples in one of three forms: frozen whole blood, isolated PBMCs, or DNA extracted from either of those sample types. This clone was seen a single time. Its cognate antigen has yet to be identified. No much larger clone is present one base from it, and per-base qualities are unavailable. Reading from cysteine to phenylalanine, the CDR3 counts 12 amino acids. Here the CDR3 DNA is all that survives: 36 bases in frame from base 1. CDR1 GTSNPN and CDR2 SVGIG were looked up in the germline V gene (reference sequence). Trimming takes 0 bases off V and 10 bases off J; junction bases not matched to a gene: 3. The immunoSEQ Assay, a bias-controlled multiplex PCR, was used to amplify TCRbeta CDR3 regions from genomic DNA. The authors' pipeline ran thus. Within the assay, amplification of reference gene primers was used to estimate how many nucleated cells each sample contained. To quantify the absolute abundance of each unique TCRbeta CDR3 rearrangement, sequence reads were collapsed and filtered. For each sample, productive Simpson clonality was calculated as the square root of Simpson's diversity index across productive rearrangements. This immuneACCESS table, as held by TCRdb, lists in-frame sequences with V and J called but not all clones. Of the missing ones, under half trace to an unresolved V gene in checked studies; the others have no known cause. The DNA was the basis for D and trimming; V, J and clone size are from that table. The table for this sample lists 190,000 or so clones; approximately 90% of them were counted only once. The top ten clonotypes cover approximately 6.2% of the sample.

The receptor was isolated from a man aged 55 to 70 who had recovered from COVID-19. The rearranged chain carries TRBV30 and TRBJ2-1, with 7 bases matching TRBD2. Sequencing was carried out using peripheral blood. The DNA sequence is given as TGTGCCTGGAGTGTAAGCGGGATAGAGCAGTTCTTC. Translated, this is CAWSVSGIEQFF.